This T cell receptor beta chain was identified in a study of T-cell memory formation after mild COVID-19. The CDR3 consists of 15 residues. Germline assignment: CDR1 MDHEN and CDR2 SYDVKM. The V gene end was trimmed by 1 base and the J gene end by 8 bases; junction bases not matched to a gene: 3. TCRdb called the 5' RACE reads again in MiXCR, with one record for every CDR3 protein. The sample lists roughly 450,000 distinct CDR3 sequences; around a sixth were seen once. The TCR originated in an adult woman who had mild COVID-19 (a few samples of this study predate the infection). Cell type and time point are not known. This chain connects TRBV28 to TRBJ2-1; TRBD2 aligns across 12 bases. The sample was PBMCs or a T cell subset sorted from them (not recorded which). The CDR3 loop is CASSLSSGGGDEQFF. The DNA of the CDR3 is TGTGCCAGCAGTTTATCTAGCGGGGGGGGCGATGAGCAGTTCTTC.